Below, 11 T cell receptor beta chains from the same sample are listed, as sequenced in a study of T cell repertoires in cytomegalovirus infection. TCRdb re-analysed the reads in MiXCR, keeping a single row per CDR3 protein. Among about 700,000 distinct CDR3 sequences listed, about 33% were seen once. Antigen specificity for these receptors is unknown. The material was cultured PBMCs, obtained from culture after CMV antigen stimulation. The receptors originated from a human donor in good health (CMV status not recorded). Some clones in this sample may be carry-over from other donors' samples.

Only a few counts were recorded for this clonotype. The chain has TRBV6-2 or TRBV6-3 and TRBJ2-1; 11 bases match TRBD2. Germline V lookup: CDR1 MNHEY, CDR2 SVGEGT. This CDR3 contains 15 residues. With 6 bases clipped from V and 6 bases from J, the junction kept 7 bases outside the gene matches. The CDR3 protein is CASSQLAGARNEQFF. As DNA, the CDR3 is TGTGCCAGCAGCCAACTAGCGGGAGCTCGCAATGAGCAGTTCTTC.

The chain links TRBV15 to TRBJ1-4; D remains unclear. The CDR3 contains 12 residues. Germline V gene data show CDR1 as LNHNV and CDR2 as YYDKDF (reference sequence). The germline V and J ends were trimmed by 3 bases and 11 bases, with 10 bases remaining between them. The CDR3 sequence is CATSSSISKLFF. The DNA for the CDR3 is TGTGCCACCAGCAGTTCTATTAGTAAACTGTTTTTT.

The rearrangement joins TRBV2 to TRBJ2-7, with 7 positions matching TRBD1. The length of the CDR3 is 14 residues. Germline V CDR1 and CDR2: SNHLY, FYNNEI. For the CDR3, the DNA is TGTACTACCCGGGAACACACAGGGGTGGGCGAGCAGTACTTC. Its protein is CTTREHTGVGEQYF.

The chain has TRBV19 and TRBJ2-1; TRBD2 matches 12 bases. The CDR3 covers 16 residues. CDR1 LNHDA and CDR2 SQIVND come from the germline V gene (reference sequence). J gave up 5 bases and V 5 bases, and 7 bases lay outside the gene matches. Here the CDR3 reads CASSLWTSGIDNEQFF. In DNA form, the CDR3 reads TGTGCCAGTAGTCTCTGGACTAGCGGGATCGACAATGAGCAGTTCTTC.

This clonotype occurred many times. The V gene is TRBV7-2, the J gene TRBJ2-3; no definite D call. In germline, CDR1 is SGHTA, CDR2 FQGNSA. The V end lost 0 bases, the J end lost 6 bases, and 7 bases lay between the germline ends. This CDR3 is 13 amino acids long. The CDR3 coding sequence is TGTGCCAGCAGCTTAGCGACCGGGGATACGCAGTATTTT. This encodes CASSLATGDTQYF.

This sequence joins TRBV19 and TRBJ1-2; 7 bases align to TRBD1. Trimming cost V 2 bases and J 5 bases; bases outside gene matches: 8. Germline V gene sequence: CDR1 LNHDA, CDR2 SQIVND (reference sequence). There are 15 residues in the CDR3. CDR3 nucleotide sequence: TGTGCCAGTAGTATATTCGGGGACAGACCATATGGCTACACCTTC. This encodes CASSIFGDRPYGYTF.

The rearrangement uses TRBV18 and TRBJ1-2, with 9 bases aligning to TRBD1. Germline loops: CDR1 KGHSH, CDR2 LQKENI. V gave up 3 bases and J gave up 8 bases; unmatched junction bases: 7. This CDR3 spans 14 amino acids. CDR3 residues: CASSPRDRVDGYTF. CDR3 nucleotides: TGTGCCAGCTCACCTAGGGACAGGGTTGACGGCTACACCTTC.

This clonotype was seen only a few times. The rearrangement joins TRBV6-5 to TRBJ2-1; TRBD1 matches 8 bases. The CDR3 totals 16 residues. The V segment lost 4 bases and the J segment 7 bases; nucleotides outside the gene matches: 12. Germline CDR1 and CDR2: MNHEY and SVGAGI. CDR3 residues: CASSLGTGPGYNEQFF. CDR3 sequence (DNA): TGTGCCAGCAGTTTAGGGACAGGTCCGGGATATAATGAGCAGTTCTTC.

This clonotype showed up just a few times. This rearrangement joins TRBV5-6 to TRBJ2-7, with a weak D call TRBD2 (5 bases). Looked up from germline, CDR1 is SGHDT and CDR2 is YYEEEE. Trimming removed 4 bases from V and 0 bases from J, with 17 bases in between. The CDR3 runs to 16 residues. The CDR3 here is CASSGNPSTGSYEQYF. The CDR3 DNA sequence: TGTGCCAGCAGCGGGAACCCTAGCACCGGCTCCTACGAGCAGTACTTC.

The V call is TRBV6-1, the J call TRBJ1-1; TRBD1 aligns across 7 bases. Losses at the gene ends were 3 bases for V and 4 bases for J; bases not matched to a gene: 5. The CDR3 length is 14 residues. Germline CDR1 reads MNHNS; CDR2 reads SASEGT. DNA of the CDR3: TGTGCCAGCAGTGACCAGGGGGTAGGCACTGAAGCTTTCTTT. Translating it yields CASSDQGVGTEAFF.

This chain joins TRBV7-9 and TRBJ2-2; either TRBD1 or TRBD2 may fit D (5 bases each). The CDR3 is 13 residues long. Germline V gene sequence: CDR1 SEHNR, CDR2 FQNEAQ (reference sequence). Trimming pared 5 bases from V and 7 bases from J, leaving 11 bases between. The CDR3: CASSRDEGGELFF. The CDR3 nucleotides are TGTGCCAGCAGCCGGGACGAGGGCGGGGAGCTGTTTTTT.